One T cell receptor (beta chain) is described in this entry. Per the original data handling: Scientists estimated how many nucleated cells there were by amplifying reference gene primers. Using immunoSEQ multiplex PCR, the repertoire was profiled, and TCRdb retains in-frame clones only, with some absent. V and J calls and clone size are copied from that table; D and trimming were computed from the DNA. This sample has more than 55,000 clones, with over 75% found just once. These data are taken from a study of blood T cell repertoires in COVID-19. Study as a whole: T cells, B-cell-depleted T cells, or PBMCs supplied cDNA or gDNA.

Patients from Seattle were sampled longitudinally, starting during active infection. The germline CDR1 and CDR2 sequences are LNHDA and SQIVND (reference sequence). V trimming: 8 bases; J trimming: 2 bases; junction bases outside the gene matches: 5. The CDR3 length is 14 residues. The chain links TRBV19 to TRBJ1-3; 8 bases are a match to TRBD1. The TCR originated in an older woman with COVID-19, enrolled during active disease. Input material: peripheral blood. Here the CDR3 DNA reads TGTGCCAGTGGGCGGACAGGGACTGGAAACACCATATATTTT. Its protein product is CASGRTGTGNTIYF.